The 10 T cell receptor beta chains in this list originate from one sample, sequenced in a study of blood T cell repertoires in COVID-19. Some clones are missing from TCRdb's copy, which holds only in-frame ones; the method was immunoSEQ multiplex PCR. The repertoire consists of approximately 76,000 clones, with approximately 87% occurring once and the leading ten covering approximately 17%. Sequencing was done on a sample of peripheral blood. All receptors come from a man at least 80 years old in a cohort sampled during active COVID-19.

The chain carries TRBV4-3 and TRBJ2-1, with D hard to call. Looked up from germline, CDR1 is LGHNA and CDR2 is YSLEER. Trimming pared 0 bases from V and 3 bases from J, leaving 15 bases between. This CDR3 is built from 17 residues. The CDR3, as DNA: TGCGCCAGCAGCCAAGATCACCCCTCTTTCAGCTACAATGAGCAGTTCTTC. Protein product: CASSQDHPSFSYNEQFF.

The chain uses TRBV3-1 (or the pseudogene TRBV3-2) and TRBJ2-3; the match to TRBD2 covers 11 bases. Germline V CDR1 and CDR2: LGHDT, YNNKEL (reference sequence). The junction had 8 bases not matched to a gene; V was cut back by 8 bases and J by 4 bases. This CDR3 region has 15 residues. As DNA, the CDR3 is TGTGCCAGCTCCCAACTAGCGGGGGTTGCAGATACGCAGTATTTT. Its translation is CASSQLAGVADTQYF.

V usage is TRBV5-1 and J usage is TRBJ1-2, with D unresolved. The CDR3 sequence is 14 residues long. V lost 0 bases to trimming and J lost 5 bases, with 11 bases between them. Germline-derived CDR1 and CDR2 are SGHRS and YFSETQ. CDR3 in DNA: TGCGCCAGCAGCTTGGGGGAGTCTGGGTATGGCTACACCTTC. It encodes CASSLGESGYGYTF.

The V call is TRBV10-3, the J call TRBJ2-5; 7 bases fit TRBD1. Trimming took 0 bases from V and 2 from J; bases not matched to a gene: 0. This CDR3 has 14 residues. The germline V gene has CDR1 ENHRY and CDR2 SYGVKD. For the CDR3, the DNA is TGTGCCATCAGTGAGTCGACAGGGCAAGAGACCCAGTACTTC. Amino acids: CAISESTGQETQYF.

This rearrangement joins TRBV2 to TRBJ1-2; 7 bases fit TRBD1. Germline V gene data show CDR1 as SNHLY and CDR2 as FYNNEI. V was pared by 6 bases and J by 0 bases, with 10 bases of the junction left unmatched. The CDR3 sequence is 16 residues long. The DNA of the CDR3 is TGTGCCAGCAGCAAGGAAAGGGACAGTACTAACTATGGCTACACCTTC. It translates to CASSKERDSTNYGYTF.

The chain recombines TRBV20-1 with TRBJ2-3; no clear D. Trimming cost V 3 bases and J 6 bases, with 10 bases left between them. Germline CDR1 DFQATT, CDR2 SNEGSKA (reference sequence). The CDR3 has 12 residues. The CDR3 bases are TGCAGTGCTAGTTTTTCTAGTGATACGCAGTATTTT. It is translated as CSASFSSDTQYF.

V is TRBV5-1 and J is TRBJ1-2; 9 bases are shared with TRBD1. In germline, CDR1 is SGHRS, CDR2 YFSETQ. This CDR3 contains 15 residues. V gave up 0 bases and J gave up 2 bases; unmatched junction bases: 2. The CDR3 protein is CASSLDGQGNYGYTF. In DNA form, the CDR3 reads TGCGCCAGCAGCTTGGACGGACAGGGGAACTATGGCTACACCTTC.

This clone was seen at least ten times. The chain employs TRBV10-3 and TRBJ2-2, with 8 positions matching TRBD2. The CDR3 runs to 15 residues. Per the germline V gene, CDR1 is ENHRY and CDR2 is SYGVKD. V was clipped by 2 bases and J by 7 bases; unmatched bases: 6. The CDR3 spells CAISEAGGDGGELFF. CDR3 coding DNA: TGTGCCATCAGTGAGGCGGGGGGAGATGGCGGGGAGCTGTTTTTT.

The chain combines TRBV15 with TRBJ2-7, with TRBD2 as a possible D gene (5 bases). Germline V gene lookup returns CDR1 LNHNV and CDR2 YYDKDF (reference sequence). This CDR3 comprises 13 residues. V lost 1 base and J lost 2, with 6 bases in between. CDR3 coding DNA: TGTGCCACCAGCAGAGGGAGGACCTACGAGCAGTACGTC. This encodes CATSRGRTYEQYV.

V is TRBV7-3 and J is TRBJ2-7; the match to TRBD2 covers 12 bases. This CDR3 is built from 16 residues. Germline V gene lookup returns CDR1 SGHTA and CDR2 FQGTGA. The V segment lost 2 bases and the J segment 2 bases; nucleotides outside the gene matches: 4. The CDR3 sequence is CASSLQGLAGPYEQYF. The CDR3 DNA is TGTGCCAGCAGCTTACAGGGACTAGCGGGCCCCTACGAGCAGTACTTC.